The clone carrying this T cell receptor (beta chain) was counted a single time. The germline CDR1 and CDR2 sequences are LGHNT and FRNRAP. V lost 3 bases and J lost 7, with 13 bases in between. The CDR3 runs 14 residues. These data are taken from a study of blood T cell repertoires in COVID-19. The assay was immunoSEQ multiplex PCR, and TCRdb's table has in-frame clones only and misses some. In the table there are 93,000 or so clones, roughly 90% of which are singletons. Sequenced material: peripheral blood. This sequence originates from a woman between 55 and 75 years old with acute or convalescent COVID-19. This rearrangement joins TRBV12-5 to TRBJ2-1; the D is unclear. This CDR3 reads CASGLYVTTNEQFF. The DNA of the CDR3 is TGTGCTAGTGGTTTATATGTAACTACGAATGAGCAGTTCTTC.